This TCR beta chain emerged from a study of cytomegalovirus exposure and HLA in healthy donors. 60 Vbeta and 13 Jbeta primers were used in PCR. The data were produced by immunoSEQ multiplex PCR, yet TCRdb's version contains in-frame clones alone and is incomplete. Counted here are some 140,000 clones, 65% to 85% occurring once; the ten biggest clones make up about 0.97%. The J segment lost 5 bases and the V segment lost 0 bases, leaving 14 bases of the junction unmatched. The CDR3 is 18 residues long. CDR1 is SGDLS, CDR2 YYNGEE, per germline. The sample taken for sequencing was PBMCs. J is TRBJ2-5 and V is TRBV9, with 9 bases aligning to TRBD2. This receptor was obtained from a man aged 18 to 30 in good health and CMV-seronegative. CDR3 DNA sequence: TGTGCCAGCAGCGTAGCGCCCAGCGGGGGGCTGGGGAGGGAGACCCAGTACTTC. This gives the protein CASSVAPSGGLGRETQYF.